This paragraph reports one TCR beta chain. This clone has only a few counts. Its recognized antigen is unknown. Base qualities are not recorded, but no much larger clone differs from it by a single base. The data derive from a study of shared clonotypes between healthy human individuals (dated by TCRdb to 2018 to 2021). Context from the whole study: The cohort comprised a couple of women and a few men aged 18 to 49 years. For each donor, three plates each were used for CD4 naive and CD4 memory, two plates were used for CD8 naive, and one plate was used for CD8 memory. The study deeply sequenced blood TCR repertoires of about 5 healthy adults to estimate repertoire size and the extent of clonotype sharing between individuals. To increase sequencing depth and limit assay-specific biases, TCR repertoire library preparation and sequencing were carried out by different laboratories using diverse techniques. Each donor's leukapheresis produced roughly between about 0.85 and 10 billion PBMCs. The full study reports these points: Compared with non-shared clonotypes, the clonotypes found in all four sorted-subset donors had higher generation probabilities. When four donors were compared, the shared fraction of clonotypes was roughly 5% for naive CD4, around 4% for naive CD8, 2% to 2.5% for memory CD4, and 0.35% to 0.4% for memory CD8. The small number of donors limited the genetic and exposure-history diversity represented. Sampling was limited to blood, and TCR repertoires in tissue likely differ from TCR repertoires in blood. Pairwise subsampling led to the expectation that sequencing depth would affect the degree of clonotype sharing among donors. Even with the large sequencing depth, rarefaction of the sorted-subset datasets indicated that sequencing was incomplete. Naive subsets generally had larger estimated clonotype richness than memory subsets did.

Using the deep immunoSEQ assay, TCR CDR3 regions were amplified from genomic DNA by multiplex PCR. Genomic DNA extracted from each cell subset was distributed evenly over all wells of several immunoSEQ 96-well plates, and each plate served as one replicate. Each replicate PCR for sorted subsets received roughly 0.2 ug genomic DNA, equal to roughly 30,000 T cell genomes. Purified libraries were measured with a Qubit 3.0 fluorometer, size-checked on a Bioanalyzer 2100, and measured again with the KAPA Library Quantification kit. Every immunoSEQ 96-well plate was sequenced on a dedicated single-read 150-cycle Illumina NextSeq 550 flow cell. In the source study's methods: Because the immunoSEQ output held only junctional sequences and lacked quality scores, the filtering could not match the filtering applied to full-length reads. Sequences were annotated with PyIR, a Python wrapper for IgBLAST v1.9, and V/J genes and CDR3 were assigned using IMGT germline references. Reads were filtered out if the reads had weak V/J assignments (E-value above 1e-6), no CDR3, stop codons, out-of-frame junctions, or ambiguous translated residues. V3J clonotypes were defined by identical inferred V gene, J gene, and CDR3 amino acid sequence. Percentage overlap between repertoires was computed as shared unique clonotypes divided by the size of the smaller repertoire. RTK rarefaction, the Chao1 estimator, and Recon v2.1 estimates of unobserved clonotypes were used to assess repertoire richness. OLGA was used to compute generation probabilities for all TCRbeta clonotypes that the gDNA method yielded from a handful of donors. Imported from immuneACCESS, the table was reduced by TCRdb to in-frame sequences with V and J called. These copies leave out some clones; in studies compared against another copy, an unresolved V gene accounts for under half, and the cause of the remainder is not known. The V and J calls and the clone size are those of that table, but D and trimming were determined from the DNA. For this sample there are around 1 million clones; 70% to 85% appear just once. The ten largest clones represent approximately 1.5% of the sample.

The V and J ends are trimmed by 3 bases and 6 bases, leaving 9 bases between them. Sequences MNHNS (CDR1) and SASEGT (CDR2) are obtained from the germline V gene. There are 12 amino acids in the CDR3, from cysteine to phenylalanine inclusive. Left in the record is the CDR3 DNA by itself, 36 bases read in frame from the first base. Healthy HIV-negative adults with no recently reported acute infections or vaccinations were included as donors. Every donor was a Caucasian adult residing in Nashville, Tennessee, USA. CD4+ T cells were enriched by magnetic negative selection, after which naive cells were positively selected on CD45RA and the negative fraction was taken as the memory subset. After blood collection by leukapheresis, PBMCs were isolated using Ficoll-Histopaque density gradient centrifugation and then cryopreserved in the vapor phase of liquid nitrogen. Analytical flow cytometry was used to check the purity and quantity of each magnetically sorted T cell population. Each sorted fraction had its genomic DNA isolated and then quantified by UV absorbance on a Nanodrop 2000c.

In this chain, TRBV6-1 is recombined with TRBJ2-7; 5 matching bases give a weak D call of TRBD1. Sequencing was done on a sample of memory CD4+ T cells sorted from blood. The cell subset or site label of this sample denotes: CD45RA-negative fraction. The receptor's source is a man between 18 and 35 years old in good health. The DNA sequence is given as TGTGCCAGCAGTGAGTGGGGCGGCGAGCAGTACTTC. Translated, it reads CASSEWGGEQYF.